Each of the 29 T cell receptor beta chains below was sequenced from the same sample in a study of T cells in Graves' hyperthyroidism and ophthalmopathy. The CDR3 regions of TCR beta were amplified from RNA transcripts. RT-PCR in the first round (using the HTBI primer set) targeted the TCR CDR3. From the multiplex PCR reads, TCRdb called clonotypes with MiXCR, one entry per CDR3 protein. This sample has some 760,000 distinct CDR3 sequences, with roughly 15% found just once. The sample comprised blood. Receptors were obtained from a woman younger than 30 with Graves' hyperthyroidism.

In its sample, this clonotype was seen a few times. The genes are TRBV4-3 and TRBJ1-2; D is unclear. Trimming took off 0 bases at V and 7 bases at J, with 21 bases between the two ends. Germline values: CDR1 LGHNA, CDR2 YSLEER. The CDR3 contains 17 residues. This chain's CDR3 is CASSQEKDRLEEVGYTF. As DNA, the CDR3 is TGCGCCAGCAGCCAAGAAAAAGACCGCTTAGAGGAGGTTGGCTACACCTTC.

This clonotype occurred many times. This chain links TRBV4-3 with TRBJ2-1, with 14 bases aligning to TRBD2. The CDR3 extends over 17 amino acids. V was clipped by 0 bases and J by 8 bases; unmatched bases: 6. From germline, CDR1 is LGHNA and CDR2 YSLEER. The CDR3 nucleotides are TGCGCCAGCAGCCAAGAACTGGGACTAGCGGGAGAAGATGAGCAGTTCTTC. Its translation: CASSQELGLAGEDEQFF.

This clonotype was seen at least ten times. This chain connects TRBV12-3 or TRBV12-4 to TRBJ1-2, with TRBD1 identical over 7 bases. Trimming removed 0 bases from V and 4 bases from J; junction bases left unmatched: 5. The CDR3 is made up of 15 amino acids. The CDR3 sequence is CASSLARQGGYGYTF. In DNA form, the CDR3 reads TGTGCCAGCAGTTTAGCCCGACAGGGTGGCTATGGCTACACCTTC.

In this sample, this clonotype turned up many times. V gene TRBV12-3 or TRBV12-4 combines with J gene TRBJ2-5, with no clear D. Trimming took 7 bases from V and 7 from J, leaving 16 bases between them. The CDR3 loop spans 13 amino acids. This CDR3 is CASTDRTGGTQYF. The CDR3, as DNA: TGTGCCAGCACCGATAGGACCGGCGGGACCCAGTACTTC.

This clonotype was counted many times. The gene calls are TRBV20-1 and TRBJ1-2; D not resolved. This CDR3 comprises 11 residues. Trimming cost V 3 bases and J 5 bases, with 7 bases left between them. The V gene's germline CDR1 is DFQATT and CDR2 SNEGSKA (reference sequence). The CDR3 sequence: CSASPIYGYTF. The CDR3 DNA sequence: TGCAGTGCTAGTCCCATTTATGGCTACACCTTC.

This clonotype has at least ten counts. This chain uses TRBV5-6 with TRBJ1-1, with D unresolved. Germline CDR1 SGHDT, CDR2 YYEEEE. Trimming pared 4 bases from V and 1 base from J, leaving 11 bases between. CDR3 length: 14 residues. CDR3 loop: CASSHLSANTEAFF. The CDR3 DNA reads as TGTGCCAGCAGCCACCTGTCGGCGAACACTGAAGCTTTCTTT.

This chain joins TRBV4-2 and TRBJ1-4, with D possibly matching TRBD1 (6 bases). V was pared by 4 bases and J by 8 bases, with 17 bases between. Germline V gene data show CDR1 as LGHNA and CDR2 as YNFKEQ. This CDR3 is built from 15 residues. CDR3 sequence reads: CASSPDRDKEEKLFF. The CDR3 region has the DNA TGTGCCAGCAGCCCCGACCGGGACAAGGAGGAAAAACTGTTTTTT.

This clonotype was counted only a few times. The rearrangement joins TRBV2 to TRBJ1-5; no definite D call. The CDR3 runs to 16 residues. V was shortened by 3 bases and J by 5 bases, with 17 bases between the two germline ends. Germline V gene data show CDR1 as SNHLY and CDR2 as FYNNEI. The CDR3 nucleotides are TGTGCCAGCAGTGAGTTGGGTCTTTTACCCCATCAGCCCCAGCATTTT. Its translation is CASSELGLLPHQPQHF.

This clonotype was observed once. The chain recombines TRBV19 with TRBJ1-1; D unresolved. Germline V CDR1 and CDR2: LNHDA, SQIVND (reference sequence). The CDR3 runs 13 residues. Trimming removed 1 base at V and 8 bases at J, with 11 bases between. Here the CDR3 reads CASSIGQSVEAFF. CDR3 nucleotides: TGTGCCAGTAGTATAGGGCAGAGCGTCGAAGCTTTCTTT.

This clonotype was observed at least ten times. The genes are TRBV7-9 and TRBJ2-5; the D is unclear. There are 14 residues in the CDR3. In germline, CDR1 is SEHNR, CDR2 FQNEAQ (reference sequence). With 1 base removed from V and 5 bases from J, the gap between germline ends came to 11 bases. DNA of the CDR3: TGTGCCAGCAGCTTAGGTTTAGTCGGGGAGACCCAGTACTTC. It encodes CASSLGLVGETQYF. Drawing the rest from reference TRBV7-9 and TRBJ2-5, the complete variable domain is DTGVSQNPRHKITKRGQNVTFRCDPISEHNRLYWYRQTLGQGPEFLTYFQNEAQLEKSRLLSDRFSAERPKGSFSTLEIQRTEQGDSAMYLCASSLGLVGETQYFGPGTRLLVL.

This clonotype was counted many times. This rearrangement joins TRBV20-1 to TRBJ2-3; D unresolved. The CDR3 length is 14 residues. The germline gives CDR1 DFQATT, CDR2 SNEGSKA (reference sequence). Trimming stripped 1 base from V and 5 bases from J, with 13 bases between. CDR3 coding DNA: TGCAGTGCTAGAGGCGCCGGTCAAGGAGATACGCAGTATTTT. This gives the protein CSARGAGQGDTQYF.

This clonotype occurred a few times. The chain carries TRBV7-3 and TRBJ2-5; 9 bases are a match to TRBD2. Germline assignment: CDR1 SGHTA and CDR2 FQGTGA. The V segment lost 5 bases and the J segment 4 bases; nucleotides outside the gene matches: 5. CDR3 length: 14 residues. The CDR3 is CASSPGTSRETQYF. The CDR3 nucleotides read TGTGCCAGCAGCCCAGGGACTAGCAGAGAGACCCAGTACTTC.

This chain links TRBV6-1 with TRBJ2-1, with TRBD2 identical over 11 bases. The CDR3 sequence is 15 residues long. Germline CDR1 is MNHNS and CDR2 is SASEGT. With 6 bases clipped from V and 3 bases from J, the junction kept 4 bases outside the gene matches. The CDR3, as DNA: TGTGCCAGCAGGCTACTAGCGGGGGTCTACAATGAGCAGTTCTTC. It is translated as CASRLLAGVYNEQFF.

The rearrangement joins TRBV4-3 to TRBJ1-2, with 8 bases fitting TRBD1. This CDR3 comprises 17 residues. The trim removed 2 bases at V and 5 bases at J, leaving 13 bases unmatched. Germline-derived CDR1 and CDR2 are LGHNA and YSLEER. The CDR3 DNA follows: TGCGCCAGCAGCCAAACGGACAGGGTCTCAAAGGGGTATGGCTACACCTTC. It encodes CASSQTDRVSKGYGYTF.

This clonotype was seen many times. As DNA, the CDR3 is TGTGCCAGCAGCGAGGGAGGGACTGGCGCCTACGAGCAGTACTTC. It codes for CASSEGGTGAYEQYF. This chain links TRBV9 with TRBJ2-7, with 7 bases that match TRBD2. CDR1 SGDLS and CDR2 YYNGEE come from the germline V gene. The CDR3 has 15 amino acids. V gave up 3 bases and J gave up 2 bases; unmatched junction bases: 8. Together with reference TRBV9 and TRBJ2-7, the CDR3 gives the full variable domain: DSGVTQTPKHLITATGQRVTLRCSPRSGDLSVYWYQQSLDQGLQFLIQYYNGEERAKGNILERFSAQQFPDLHSELNLSSLELGDSALYFCASSEGGTGAYEQYFGPGTRLTVT.

About this clonotype: This may come from a read error, since a much larger clone is one base off. This rearrangement joins TRBV2 to TRBJ2-7; D gene unclear. Germline values: CDR1 SNHLY, CDR2 FYNNEI. With 6 bases removed from V and 5 bases from J, the gap between germline ends came to 17 bases. The length of the CDR3 is 14 residues. The CDR3 loop is CASRRSRYSDEQYF. The CDR3 coding sequence is TGTGCCAGCAGAAGAAGTAGGTATTCCGACGAGCAGTACTTC. The full variable domain, rest sourced from reference TRBV2 and TRBJ2-7, is EPEVTQTPSHQVTQMGQEVILRCVPISNHLYFYWYRQILGQKVEFLVSFYNNEISEKSEIFDDQFSVERPDGSNFTLKIRSTKLEDSAMYFCASRRSRYSDEQYFGPGTRLTVT.

This clonotype was counted many times. V and J are TRBV11-2 and TRBJ2-7; D unclear. Per germline, CDR1 SGHAT and CDR2 FQNNGV. The CDR3 runs 13 residues. Trimming removed 1 base at V and 6 bases at J, with 10 bases between. The CDR3 DNA is TGTGCCAGCAGCTTAGGGACCCTTACCGAGCAGTACTTC. Protein product: CASSLGTLTEQYF.

This clonotype was observed a few times. This chain connects TRBV7-2 to TRBJ1-4; D remains ambiguous. Trimming took off 0 bases at V and 7 bases at J, with 9 bases between the two ends. There are 14 residues in the CDR3. In germline, CDR1 is SGHTA, CDR2 FQGNSA. CDR3 sequence: CASSLASPAEKLFF. CDR3 coding DNA: TGTGCCAGCAGCTTAGCTTCCCCGGCTGAAAAACTGTTTTTT.

The table lists this clonotype with many counts. The chain carries TRBV27 and TRBJ2-7; a possible D gene is TRBD1 (6 bases). V lost 7 bases and J lost 2, with 18 bases in between. This CDR3 spans 15 amino acids. Looked up from germline, CDR1 is MNHEY and CDR2 is SMNVEV (reference sequence). The CDR3 here is CASNSLGQGTYEQYF. CDR3 coding DNA: TGTGCCAGCAACTCTTTGGGCCAGGGGACCTACGAGCAGTACTTC.

The chain combines TRBV6-5 with TRBJ1-2, with D tentatively TRBD1 (6 bases). V lost 0 bases, J lost 8 bases, and 13 bases lay in between. The CDR3 extends over 14 amino acids. The V gene's germline CDR1 is MNHEY and CDR2 SVGAGI. CDR3 nucleotides: TGTGCCAGCAGTTACTCCGGGGGGCGCCGCGGCTACACCTTC. It codes for CASSYSGGRRGYTF.

This sequence joins TRBV6-1 and TRBJ1-5, with 11 bases matching TRBD1. This CDR3 is 16 amino acids long. The germline V gene encodes CDR1 MNHNS and CDR2 SASEGT. V was clipped by 2 bases and J by 7 bases; unmatched bases: 7. DNA for the CDR3: TGTGCCAGCAGTGAATTGGACAGGGGGCTTCACCAGCCCCAGCATTTT. Translated: CASSELDRGLHQPQHF.

This clonotype occurred a few times. The chain couples TRBV20-1 to TRBJ2-7; a possible D gene is TRBD2 (6 bases). Between the trimmed V and J ends, which lost 0 bases and 3 bases, there was a span of 12 bases. CDR1 is DFQATT and CDR2 is SNEGSKA in the germline V gene (reference sequence). There are 14 residues in the CDR3. DNA for the CDR3: TGCAGTGCTAGAGATTCGGCGGGAAGCTACGAGCAGTACTTC. The encoded protein is CSARDSAGSYEQYF.

This clonotype has a count of ten or more. This chain connects TRBV11-2 to TRBJ2-1, with a tentative D call TRBD2 (6 bases). V lost 2 bases and J 3 bases, leaving 8 bases between the germline ends. The CDR3 contains 14 residues. The germline V gene has CDR1 SGHAT and CDR2 FQNNGV. CDR3 residues: CASSLFSGYNEQFF. As DNA, the CDR3 is TGTGCCAGCAGCTTATTTAGCGGCTACAATGAGCAGTTCTTC.

This clonotype was seen at least ten times. The V and J genes are TRBV13 and TRBJ2-5; D is possibly TRBD1 (5 bases). The CDR3 sequence is 13 residues long. Germline CDR1 reads PRHDT; CDR2 reads FYEKMQ (reference sequence). Deletions cut 9 bases from V and 1 base from J, with 12 bases between. The CDR3 protein is CASQRGSQETQYF. The CDR3 nucleotides read TGTGCCAGTCAAAGGGGCAGCCAAGAGACCCAGTACTTC.

There are a few counts of this clonotype. This chain joins TRBV24-1 and TRBJ2-5; 9 bases match TRBD1. The CDR3 length is 14 residues. CDR1 is KGHDR, CDR2 SFDVKD, per germline. Trimming removed 9 bases from V and 1 base from J; junction bases left unmatched: 5. CDR3 DNA: TGTGCCACCGGACAGGGGTCTCCCCAAGAGACCCAGTACTTC. As protein: CATGQGSPQETQYF.

The V and J genes are TRBV6-5 and TRBJ2-6, with 9 bases matching TRBD1. With V trimmed by 4 bases and J by 0 bases, 10 bases remained unmatched. The CDR3 has 19 residues. Germline V gives CDR1 MNHEY, CDR2 SVGAGI. In DNA, the CDR3 is TGTGCCAGCAGTTTTGGTTCGGGACAGGGCCTCTCTGGGGCCAACGTCCTGACTTTC. Protein product: CASSFGSGQGLSGANVLTF.

This clonotype was detected many times. In nucleotides, the CDR3 is TGTGCCAGCAGCTTAGCTCTTAGCGGGAGTGGCGAGCAGTACTTC. The encoded protein is CASSLALSGSGEQYF. The rearrangement links TRBV11-2 to TRBJ2-7; 9 bases are a match to TRBD2. This CDR3 is 15 amino acids long. Trimming at V came to 1 base and at J to 6 bases, leaving 7 bases not matched to a gene. Germline loops: CDR1 SGHAT, CDR2 FQNNGV. The variable domain in full, with the rest retrieved from reference TRBV11-2 and TRBJ2-7, is EAGVAQSPRYKIIEKRQSVAFWCNPISGHATLYWYQQILGQGPKLLIQFQNNGVVDDSQLPKDRFSAERLKGVDSTLKIQPAKLEDSAVYLCASSLALSGSGEQYFGPGTRLTVT.

This clonotype was found many times. V usage is TRBV28 and J usage is TRBJ2-7; D is possibly TRBD1 (6 bases). The germline V gene has CDR1 MDHEN and CDR2 SYDVKM. Between the trimmed V and J ends, which lost 10 bases and 4 bases, there was a span of 17 bases. The length of the CDR3 is 13 residues. The CDR3 protein is CATTRTEAYEQYF. DNA for the CDR3: TGTGCCACCACTCGGACAGAAGCGTACGAGCAGTACTTC.

This clonotype was seen a handful of times. The CDR3 loop is CASSSSRQGAWGYTF. CDR3 sequence (DNA): TGTGCCAGCAGCTCAAGCAGACAGGGGGCGTGGGGCTACACCTTC. The chain couples TRBV13 to TRBJ1-2; 10 bases agree with TRBD1. The junction had 10 bases not matched to a gene; V was cut back by 4 bases and J by 8 bases. The CDR3 contains 15 residues. CDR1 and CDR2 from the germline V gene are PRHDT and FYEKMQ (reference sequence).